A selection of T cell receptor beta chains follows, all from one sample in a study of CD8 T cells in Susac syndrome. TCRdb processed the immunoSEQ multiplex PCR reads anew with MiXCR; each CDR3 protein has one entry. This table holds a few hundred thousand distinct CDR3 sequences, about 94% found once. The sequencing sample was made of CD4+ T cells from PBMCs. These receptors were taken from a human donor with multiple sclerosis. Each CDR3 is given with its conserved first and last residue. A D gene is named only where the DNA matches it firmly.

j_gene | v_gene | d_gene | CDR3aa | CDR3nt
TRBJ1-1 | TRBV6-6 | . | CASRGSEAFF | TGTGCCAGCAGAGGGAGCGAAGCTTTCTTT
TRBJ2-1 | TRBV7-9 | . | CASRPINEQFF | TGTGCCAGCAGGCCAATAAATGAGCAGTTCTTC
TRBJ1-2 | TRBV18 | TRBD1 | CASSQGQTSGYTF | TGTGCCAGCTCACAGGGACAGACTTCTGGCTACACCTTC
TRBJ2-1 | TRBV9 | TRBD1 | CASSVGHAGTAFYNEQFF | TGTGCCAGCAGCGTAGGGCATGCCGGGACAGCCTTCTACAATGAGCAGTTCTTC
TRBJ1-2 | TRBV7-3 | . | CASSRFGGSYTF | TGTGCCAGCAGCCGATTTGGGGGAAGCTACACCTTC
TRBJ2-5 | TRBV12-3/TRBV12-4 | . | CASSFWPVQETQYF | TGTGCCAGCAGTTTCTGGCCCGTACAAGAGACCCAGTACTTC
TRBJ2-5 | TRBV10-3 | TRBD1 | CATAQGARETQYF | TGTGCCACTGCACAGGGGGCGAGGGAGACCCAGTACTTC
TRBJ2-3 | TRBV5-1 | . | CASSTGQSSDTQYF | TGCGCCAGCAGCACTGGACAGTCATCAGATACGCAGTATTTT
TRBJ2-3 | TRBV7-3 | TRBD2 | CASSQGLASDTQYF | TGTGCCAGCAGCCAGGGACTAGCATCAGATACGCAGTATTTT
TRBJ2-1 | TRBV30 | . | CAGLWSGSYNEQFF | TGTGCCGGGTTGTGGTCGGGCTCCTACAATGAGCAGTTCTTC
TRBJ1-1 | TRBV5-4 | . | CASSSLQGPYTEAFF | TGTGCCAGCAGCTCTCTCCAGGGGCCGTACACTGAAGCTTTCTTT